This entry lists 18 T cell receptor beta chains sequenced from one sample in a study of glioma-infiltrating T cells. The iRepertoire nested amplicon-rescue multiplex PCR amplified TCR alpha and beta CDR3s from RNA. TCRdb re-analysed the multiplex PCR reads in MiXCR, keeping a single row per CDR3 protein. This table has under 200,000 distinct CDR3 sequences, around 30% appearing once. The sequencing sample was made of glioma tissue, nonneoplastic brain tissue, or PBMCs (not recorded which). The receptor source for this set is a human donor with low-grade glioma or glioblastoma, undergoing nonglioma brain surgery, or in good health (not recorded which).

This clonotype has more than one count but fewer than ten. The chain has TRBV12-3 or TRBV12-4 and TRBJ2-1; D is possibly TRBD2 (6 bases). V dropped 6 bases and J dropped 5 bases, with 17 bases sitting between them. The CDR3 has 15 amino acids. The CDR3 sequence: CASSLPGRTNNEQFF. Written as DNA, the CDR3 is TGTGCCAGCAGCCTGCCCGGGAGAACGAACAATGAGCAGTTCTTC.

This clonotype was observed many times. CDR3 sequence reads: CASSPRDRVPRGYTF. In DNA, the CDR3 is TGTGCCAGCAGCCCGCGGGACAGAGTCCCCCGTGGCTACACCTTC. The rearrangement joins TRBV14 to TRBJ1-2; 7 nucleotides line up with TRBD1. This CDR3 has 15 amino acids. V lost 4 bases and J lost 7; bases outside the gene matches: 12. In germline, CDR1 is SGHDN, CDR2 FVKESK.

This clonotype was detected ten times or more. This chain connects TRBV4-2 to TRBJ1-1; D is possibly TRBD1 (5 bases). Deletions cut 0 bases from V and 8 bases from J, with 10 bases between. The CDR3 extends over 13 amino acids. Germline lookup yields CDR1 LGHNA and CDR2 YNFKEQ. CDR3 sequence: CASSQDLRTEAFF. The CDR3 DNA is TGTGCCAGCAGCCAAGATCTAAGGACAGAAGCTTTCTTT.

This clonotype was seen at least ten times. The CDR3 protein is CASSTPPNEQFF. CDR3 bases: TGTGCCAGTAGTACCCCCCCGAATGAGCAGTTCTTC. The rearrangement joins TRBV19 to TRBJ2-1; no definite D call. CDR1 is LNHDA and CDR2 is SQIVND in the germline V gene (reference sequence). Trimming removed 4 bases at V and 7 bases at J, with 8 bases between. CDR3 length equals 12 residues.

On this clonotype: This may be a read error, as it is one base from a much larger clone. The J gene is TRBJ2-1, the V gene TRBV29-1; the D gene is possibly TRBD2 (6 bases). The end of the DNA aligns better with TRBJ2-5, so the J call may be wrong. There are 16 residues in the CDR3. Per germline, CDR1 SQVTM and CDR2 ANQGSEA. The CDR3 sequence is CSAEDRLASSQETQYF. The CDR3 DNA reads TGCAGCGCTGAAGATCGGCTAGCGAGCTCACAAGAGACCCAGTACTTC.

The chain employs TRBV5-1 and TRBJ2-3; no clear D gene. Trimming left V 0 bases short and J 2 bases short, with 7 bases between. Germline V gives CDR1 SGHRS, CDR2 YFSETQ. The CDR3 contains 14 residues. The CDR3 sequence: CASSLGQTTDTQYF. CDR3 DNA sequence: TGCGCCAGCAGCTTGGGGCAGACCACAGATACGCAGTATTTT. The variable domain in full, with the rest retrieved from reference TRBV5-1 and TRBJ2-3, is KAGVTQTPRYLIKTRGQQVTLSCSPISGHRSVSWYQQTPGQGLQFLFEYFSETQRNKGNFPGRFSGRQFSNSRSEMNVSTLELGDSALYLCASSLGQTTDTQYFGPGTRLTVL.

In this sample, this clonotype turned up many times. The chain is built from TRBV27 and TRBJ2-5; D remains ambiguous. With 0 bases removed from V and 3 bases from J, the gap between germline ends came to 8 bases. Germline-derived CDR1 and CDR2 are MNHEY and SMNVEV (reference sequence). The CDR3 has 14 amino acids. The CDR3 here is CASSLSRQEETQYF. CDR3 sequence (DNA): TGTGCCAGCAGTTTATCGAGGCAGGAAGAGACCCAGTACTTC.

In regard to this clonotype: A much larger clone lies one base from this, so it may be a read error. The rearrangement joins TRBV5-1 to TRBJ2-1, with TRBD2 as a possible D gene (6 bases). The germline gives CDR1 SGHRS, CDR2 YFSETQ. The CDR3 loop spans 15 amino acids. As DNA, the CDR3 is TGCGCCAGCAGCCTGGGACTGATTTCCTACAATGAGCGGTTCTTC. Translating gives CASSLGLISYNERFF. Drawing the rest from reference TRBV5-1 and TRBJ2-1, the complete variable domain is KAGVTQTPRYLIKTRGQQVTLSCSPISGHRSVSWYQQTPGQGLQFLFEYFSETQRNKGNFPGRFSGRQFSNSRSEMNVSTLELGDSALYLCASSLGLISYNERFFGPGTRLTVL.

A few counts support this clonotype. CDR3 loop: CSVRGNRDQTQYF. Here the CDR3 DNA reads TGCAGCGTCCGAGGGAACAGGGATCAGACCCAGTACTTC. This sequence joins TRBV29-1 and TRBJ2-5, with D possibly matching TRBD1 (6 bases). V lost 6 bases to trimming and J lost 6 bases, with 17 bases between them. Germline V CDR1 and CDR2: SQVTM, ANQGSEA. The CDR3 consists of 13 residues.

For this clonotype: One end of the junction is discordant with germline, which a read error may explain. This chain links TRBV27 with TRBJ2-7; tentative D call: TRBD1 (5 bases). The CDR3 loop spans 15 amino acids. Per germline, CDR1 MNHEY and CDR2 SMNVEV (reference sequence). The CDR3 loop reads CASSLEFGAAYEHSF. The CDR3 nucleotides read TGTGCCAGCAGTTTAGAGTTTGGGGCAGCCTACGAGCACTCCTTC.

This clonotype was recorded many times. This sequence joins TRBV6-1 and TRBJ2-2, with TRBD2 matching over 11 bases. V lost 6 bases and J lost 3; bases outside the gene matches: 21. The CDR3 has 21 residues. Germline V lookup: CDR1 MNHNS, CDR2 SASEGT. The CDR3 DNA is TGTGCCAGCAGCCAACGCGTTCCGGGACTAGCGGTTAGAGGCGACACCGGGGAGCTGTTTTTT. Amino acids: CASSQRVPGLAVRGDTGELFF.

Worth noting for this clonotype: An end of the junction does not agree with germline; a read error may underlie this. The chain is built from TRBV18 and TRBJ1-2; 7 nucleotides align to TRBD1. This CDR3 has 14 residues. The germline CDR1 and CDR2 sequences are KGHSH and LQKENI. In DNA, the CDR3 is TGTGCCAGCTCACCTACCCAGGGGGACTACGGCTACACCTTC. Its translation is CASSPTQGDYGYTF.

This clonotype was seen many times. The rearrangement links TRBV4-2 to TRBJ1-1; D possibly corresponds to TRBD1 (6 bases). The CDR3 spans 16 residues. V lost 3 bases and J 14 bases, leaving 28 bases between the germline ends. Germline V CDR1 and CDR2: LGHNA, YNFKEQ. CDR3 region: CASSQEGRGTPNTLFF. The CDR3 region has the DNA TGTGCCAGCAGCCAGGAGGGAAGAGGGACACCCAATACTCTCTTCTTT.

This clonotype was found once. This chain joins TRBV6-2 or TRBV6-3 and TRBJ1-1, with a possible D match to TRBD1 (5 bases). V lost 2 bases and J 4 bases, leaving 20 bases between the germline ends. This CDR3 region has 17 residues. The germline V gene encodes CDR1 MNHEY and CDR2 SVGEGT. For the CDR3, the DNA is TGTGCCAGCAGTTACGGCCGGGGTGGGGGACGGGGCACTGAAGCTTTCTTT. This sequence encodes CASSYGRGGGRGTEAFF.

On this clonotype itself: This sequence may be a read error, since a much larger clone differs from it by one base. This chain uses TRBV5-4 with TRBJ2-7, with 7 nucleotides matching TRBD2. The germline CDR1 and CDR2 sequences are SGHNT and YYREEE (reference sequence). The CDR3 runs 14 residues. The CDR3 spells CASGLGGSKYEQYF. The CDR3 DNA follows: TGTGCCAGCGGCTTGGGCGGGAGCAAATACGAGCAGTACTTC.

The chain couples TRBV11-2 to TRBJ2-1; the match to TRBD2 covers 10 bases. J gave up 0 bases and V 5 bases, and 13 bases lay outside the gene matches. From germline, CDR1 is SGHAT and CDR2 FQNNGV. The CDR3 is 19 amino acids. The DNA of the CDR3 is TGTGCCAGCAGCCCAATACTTAAATTAGCGGGAGGCTCCTACAATGAGCAGTTCTTC. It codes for CASSPILKLAGGSYNEQFF.

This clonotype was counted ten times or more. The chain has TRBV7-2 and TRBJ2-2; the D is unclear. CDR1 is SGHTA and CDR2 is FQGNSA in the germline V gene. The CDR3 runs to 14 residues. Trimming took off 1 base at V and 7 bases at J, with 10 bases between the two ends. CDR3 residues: CASSLVEYVGELFF. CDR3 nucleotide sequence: TGTGCCAGCAGCTTAGTAGAATACGTCGGGGAGCTGTTTTTT.

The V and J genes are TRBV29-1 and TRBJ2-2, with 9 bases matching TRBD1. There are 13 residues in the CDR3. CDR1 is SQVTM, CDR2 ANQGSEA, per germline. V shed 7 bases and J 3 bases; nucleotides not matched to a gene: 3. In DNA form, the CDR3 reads TGCAGCGCGGACAGGGGATACACCGGGGAGCTGTTTTTT. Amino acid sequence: CSADRGYTGELFF.